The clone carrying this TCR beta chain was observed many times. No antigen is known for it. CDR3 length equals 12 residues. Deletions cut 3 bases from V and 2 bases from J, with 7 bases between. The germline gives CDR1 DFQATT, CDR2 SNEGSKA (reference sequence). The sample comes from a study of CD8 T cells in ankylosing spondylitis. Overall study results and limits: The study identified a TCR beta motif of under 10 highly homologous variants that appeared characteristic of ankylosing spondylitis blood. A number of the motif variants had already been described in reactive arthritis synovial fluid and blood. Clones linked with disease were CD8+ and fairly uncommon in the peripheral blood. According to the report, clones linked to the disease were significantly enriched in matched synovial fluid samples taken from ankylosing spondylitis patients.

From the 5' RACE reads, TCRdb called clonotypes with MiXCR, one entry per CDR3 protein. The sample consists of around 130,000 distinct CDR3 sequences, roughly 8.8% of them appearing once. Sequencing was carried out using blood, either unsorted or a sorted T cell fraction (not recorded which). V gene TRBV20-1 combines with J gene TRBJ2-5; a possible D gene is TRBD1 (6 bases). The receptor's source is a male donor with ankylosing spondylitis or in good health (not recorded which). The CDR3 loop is CSARTGQETQYF. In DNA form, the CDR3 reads TGCAGTGCTAGGACAGGTCAAGAGACCCAGTACTTC.